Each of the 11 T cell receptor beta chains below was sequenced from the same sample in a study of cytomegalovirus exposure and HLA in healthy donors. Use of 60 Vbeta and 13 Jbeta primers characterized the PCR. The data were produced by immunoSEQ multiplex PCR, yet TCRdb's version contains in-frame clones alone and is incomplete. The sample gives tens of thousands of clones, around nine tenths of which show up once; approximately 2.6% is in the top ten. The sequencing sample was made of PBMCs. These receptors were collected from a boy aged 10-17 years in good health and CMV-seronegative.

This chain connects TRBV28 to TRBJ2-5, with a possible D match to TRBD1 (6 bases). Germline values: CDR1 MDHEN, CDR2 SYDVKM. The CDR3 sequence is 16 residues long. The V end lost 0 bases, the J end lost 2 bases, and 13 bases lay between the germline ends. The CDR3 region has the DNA TGTGCCAGCAGTTTATGGTACAGGGAGAGGCAAGAGACCCAGTACTTC. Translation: CASSLWYRERQETQYF.

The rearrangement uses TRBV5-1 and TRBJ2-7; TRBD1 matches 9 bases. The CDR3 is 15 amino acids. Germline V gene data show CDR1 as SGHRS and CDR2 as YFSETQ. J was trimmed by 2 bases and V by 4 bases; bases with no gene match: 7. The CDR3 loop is CASSDGQGTTYEQYF. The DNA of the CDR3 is TGCGCCAGCAGCGACGGACAGGGGACCACCTACGAGCAGTACTTC.

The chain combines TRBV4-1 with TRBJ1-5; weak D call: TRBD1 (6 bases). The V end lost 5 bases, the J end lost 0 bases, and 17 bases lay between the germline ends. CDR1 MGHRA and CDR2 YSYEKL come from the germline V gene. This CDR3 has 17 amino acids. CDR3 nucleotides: TGCGCCAGCAGCGAAGGCAAGGACAGAAATAGCAATCAGCCCCAGCATTTT. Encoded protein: CASSEGKDRNSNQPQHF.

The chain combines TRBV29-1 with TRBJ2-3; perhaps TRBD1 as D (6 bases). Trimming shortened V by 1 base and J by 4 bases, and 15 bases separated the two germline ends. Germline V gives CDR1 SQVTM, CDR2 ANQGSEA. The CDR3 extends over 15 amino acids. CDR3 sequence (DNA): TGCAGCGTTGAAGTTCCCCAGGGGAAGGCAGATACGCAGTATTTT. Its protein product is CSVEVPQGKADTQYF.

The CDR3 sequence: CASSLTGIIKGYTF. CDR3 coding DNA: TGTGCCAGCAGCTTAACAGGGATAATCAAAGGATACACCTTC. The chain couples TRBV7-2 to TRBJ1-2; perhaps TRBD1 as D (6 bases). This CDR3 is 14 amino acids long. Trimming took off 2 bases at V and 11 bases at J, with 18 bases between the two ends. The V gene's germline CDR1 is SGHTA and CDR2 FQGNSA. Together with reference TRBV7-2 and TRBJ1-2, the CDR3 gives the full variable domain: GAGVSQSPSNKVTEKGKDVELRCDPISGHTALYWYRQSLGQGLEFLIYFQGNSAPDKSGLPSDRFSAERTGGSVSTLTIQRTQQEDSAVYLCASSLTGIIKGYTFGSGTRLTVV.

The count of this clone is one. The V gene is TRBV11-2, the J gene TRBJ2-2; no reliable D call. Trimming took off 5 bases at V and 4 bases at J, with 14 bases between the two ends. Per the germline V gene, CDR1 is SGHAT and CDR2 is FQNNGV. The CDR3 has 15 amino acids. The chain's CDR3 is CASSPLAEATGELFF. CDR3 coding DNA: TGTGCCAGCAGCCCCCTCGCCGAGGCCACCGGGGAGCTGTTTTTT.

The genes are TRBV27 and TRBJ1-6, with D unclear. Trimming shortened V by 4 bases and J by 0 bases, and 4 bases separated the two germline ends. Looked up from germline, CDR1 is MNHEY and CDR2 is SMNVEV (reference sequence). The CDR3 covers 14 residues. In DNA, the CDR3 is TGTGCCAGCAGTTCCAGCTCCTATAATTCACCCCTCCACTTT. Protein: CASSSSSYNSPLHF.

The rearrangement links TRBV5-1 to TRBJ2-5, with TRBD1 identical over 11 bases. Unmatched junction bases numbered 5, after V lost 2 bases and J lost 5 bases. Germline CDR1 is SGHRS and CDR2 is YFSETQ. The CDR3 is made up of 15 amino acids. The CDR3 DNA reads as TGCGCCAGCAGCTTCGGACAGGGGGCGATGGAGACCCAGTACTTC. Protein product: CASSFGQGAMETQYF.

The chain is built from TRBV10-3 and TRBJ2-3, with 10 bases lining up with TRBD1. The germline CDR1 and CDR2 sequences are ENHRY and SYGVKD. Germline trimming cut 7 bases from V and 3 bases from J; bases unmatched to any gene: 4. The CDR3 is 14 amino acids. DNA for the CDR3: TGTGCCATCATGGGACAGGGGAAGACAGATACGCAGTATTTT. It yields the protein CAIMGQGKTDTQYF.

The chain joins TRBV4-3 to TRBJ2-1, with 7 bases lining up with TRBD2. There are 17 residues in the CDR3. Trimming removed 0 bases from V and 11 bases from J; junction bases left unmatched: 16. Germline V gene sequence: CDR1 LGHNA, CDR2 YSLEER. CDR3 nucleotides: TGCGCCAGCAGCCAAGATGGTGGGGGGGGGACCGCCGGGAAGCAGTTCTTC. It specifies CASSQDGGGGTAGKQFF.

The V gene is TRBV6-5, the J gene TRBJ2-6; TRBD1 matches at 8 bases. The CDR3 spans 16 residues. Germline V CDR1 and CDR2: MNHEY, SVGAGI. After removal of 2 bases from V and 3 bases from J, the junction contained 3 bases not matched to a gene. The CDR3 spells CASSYDRGIGANVLTF. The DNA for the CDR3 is TGTGCCAGCAGTTACGACAGGGGAATTGGGGCCAACGTCCTGACTTTC.